This TCR beta chain was sequenced for a study of shared clonotypes between healthy human individuals. Findings of the study overall: Among donors, the sharing of clonotypes was expected to be influenced by sequencing depth.

The table came from immunoSEQ multiplex PCR; TCRdb's copy has only in-frame clones and leaves some out. The top ten clones hold around 0.15% of a sample with about 2.4 million clones, around 90% of them seen once. The CDR3 is made up of 16 amino acids. Unmatched junction bases numbered 5, after V lost 2 bases and J lost 0 bases. The germline CDR1 and CDR2 sequences are SEHNR and FQNEAQ (reference sequence). A remark on this clone: Its antigen remains unknown.

The donors were all Caucasian adults (living in Nashville, Tennessee). The sample consisted of naive CD4+ T cells sorted from blood. Stated subset: CD45RA+ positively selected. V gene TRBV7-9 combines with J gene TRBJ2-3, with 7 bases identical to TRBD2. The origin of this receptor is a man between 18 and 29 years old in good health. The CDR3 protein is CASSLQGLPSTDTQYF. The CDR3 nucleotides read TGTGCCAGCAGCTTACAGGGACTACCTAGCACAGATACGCAGTATTTT.